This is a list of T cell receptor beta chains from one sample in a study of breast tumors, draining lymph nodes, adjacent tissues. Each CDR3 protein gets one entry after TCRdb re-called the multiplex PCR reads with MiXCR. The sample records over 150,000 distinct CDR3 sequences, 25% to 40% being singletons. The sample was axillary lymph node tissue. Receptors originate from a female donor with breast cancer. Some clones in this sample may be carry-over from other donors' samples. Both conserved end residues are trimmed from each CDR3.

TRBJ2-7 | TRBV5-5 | ASSPDVAEQY
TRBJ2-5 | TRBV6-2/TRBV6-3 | ASSSGLGRVETQY
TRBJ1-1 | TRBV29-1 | SVATVMNTEAF
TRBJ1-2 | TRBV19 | ASTKGAIIYGYT
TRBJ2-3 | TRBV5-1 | ASSWESGATDTQY
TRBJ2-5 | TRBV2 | ASSRDLGETQD
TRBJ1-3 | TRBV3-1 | ASSQGRVSGNTIY
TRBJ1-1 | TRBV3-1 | ASRPGQRNTEAF
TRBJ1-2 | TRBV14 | ALGLDYGYT
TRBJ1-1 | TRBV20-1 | SARGVEVAF
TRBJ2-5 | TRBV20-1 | SAREPGPPQETQY
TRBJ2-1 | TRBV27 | ASSSPLAGNNEQF
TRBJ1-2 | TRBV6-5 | ASSHSVTGGNYGYT
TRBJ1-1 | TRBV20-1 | SARLQLNTEAF
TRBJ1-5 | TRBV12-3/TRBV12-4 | ASSPGQPVPQH
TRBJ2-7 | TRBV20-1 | SARDQGGGNEQY
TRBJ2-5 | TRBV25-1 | ACSAVTGETQY
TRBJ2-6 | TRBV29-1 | SVILGASGANVLT
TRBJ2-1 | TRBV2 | ASGGVGNEQF
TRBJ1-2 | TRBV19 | ASSRTSGGYT
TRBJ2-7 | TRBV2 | ASSQEGRASYEQY
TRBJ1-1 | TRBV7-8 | ASSPRRRTTDRATEAF
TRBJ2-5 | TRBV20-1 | SAKRDLETPY
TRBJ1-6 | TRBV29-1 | SARTGWNSPLH
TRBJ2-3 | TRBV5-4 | ASSLVGTGTDTQY
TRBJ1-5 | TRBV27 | ASSRQGGSNQPQH
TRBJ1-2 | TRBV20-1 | SARDLSTGAPYGYT
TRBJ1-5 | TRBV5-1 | ASSEGTGEGNQPQH
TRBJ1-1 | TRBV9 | ASSVVGQGAISEAF
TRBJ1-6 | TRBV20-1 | SAPGTPGTSNSPLH
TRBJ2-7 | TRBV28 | ASSFSDRWRYEQY
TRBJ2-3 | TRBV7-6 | ASSLASRGNTDTQY
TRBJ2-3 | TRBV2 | ASRSGGTDTQC
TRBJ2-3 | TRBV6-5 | ASSSTNAGTTITDTQY
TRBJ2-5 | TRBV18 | ASSPGQLQETQY
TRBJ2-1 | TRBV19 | ASSQETSGGDEQF
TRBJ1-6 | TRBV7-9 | ASSLARDRGPNSPLH
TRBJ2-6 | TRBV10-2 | ASSEPGLAGPSGANVLT
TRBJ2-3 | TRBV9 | ASSPRGGGRTDTQY